This TCR beta chain stems from a study of blood T cell repertoires in COVID-19. Profiled with immunoSEQ multiplex PCR; TCRdb holds only in-frame clones, not every one. The table records hundreds of thousands of clones, roughly 84% of them present only once. This clone was seen just once. This CDR3 is 14 amino acids long. Between the trimmed V and J ends, which lost 4 bases and 1 base, there was a span of 11 bases. Looked up from germline, CDR1 is SGHRS and CDR2 is YFSETQ. This chain uses TRBV5-1 with TRBJ1-2, with D uncertain. This clonotype was sampled from an elderly woman with acute or convalescent COVID-19. The sample was peripheral blood. CDR3 coding DNA: TGCGCCAGCAGCCGGGCCGGGAATAACTATGGCTACACCTTC. Its protein product is CASSRAGNNYGYTF.